Listed here are 7 T cell receptor beta chains from one sample, sequenced in a study of cytomegalovirus exposure and HLA in healthy donors. 60 Vbeta and 13 Jbeta primers were used in PCR. Clones were sequenced by immunoSEQ multiplex PCR, and TCRdb holds only the in-frame ones, with some missing. This sample carries 150,000 to 180,000 clones, over 65% of them seen once, and the ten largest clones take 3% to 4%. The sample consisted of PBMCs. Receptors originate from a woman in her forties in good health and CMV-seronegative.

The V call is TRBV13, the J call TRBJ1-6, with a possible D match to TRBD1 (6 bases). Germline CDR1 and CDR2: PRHDT and FYEKMQ (reference sequence). The V end lost 5 bases, the J end lost 11 bases, and 10 bases lay between the germline ends. The CDR3 runs to 12 residues. The CDR3 here is CASSPRGPPLHF. DNA of the CDR3: TGTGCCAGCAGCCCCAGGGGTCCACCCCTCCACTTT.

The V call is TRBV29-1, the J call TRBJ2-7; 10 positions match TRBD1. Unmatched junction bases numbered 8, after V lost 4 bases and J lost 2 bases. The germline CDR1 and CDR2 sequences are SQVTM and ANQGSEA. The CDR3 contains 15 residues. The CDR3 spells CSVGPGQGSTYEQYF. CDR3 sequence (DNA): TGCAGCGTTGGACCGGGACAGGGGTCCACCTACGAGCAGTACTTC.

The rearrangement joins TRBV9 to TRBJ1-1, with 7 bases fitting TRBD1. This CDR3 contains 15 residues. The J segment lost 1 base and the V segment lost 0 bases, leaving 3 bases of the junction unmatched. Per germline, CDR1 SGDLS and CDR2 YYNGEE. The CDR3 sequence: CASSVEGARNTEAFF. The CDR3, as DNA: TGTGCCAGCAGCGTAGAGGGGGCTAGGAACACTGAAGCTTTCTTT. Supplemented by reference TRBV9 and TRBJ1-1, the full variable domain reads DSGVTQTPKHLITATGQRVTLRCSPRSGDLSVYWYQQSLDQGLQFLIQYYNGEERAKGNILERFSAQQFPDLHSELNLSSLELGDSALYFCASSVEGARNTEAFFGQGTRLTVV.

The DNA for the CDR3 is TGTGCCAGCAGCCCCGTGGGGAGCTCCTACGAGCAGTACTTC. Encoded protein: CASSPVGSSYEQYF. This chain uses TRBV7-6 with TRBJ2-7, with D maybe TRBD2 (5 bases). The CDR3 sequence is 14 residues long. Trimming left V 5 bases short and J 0 bases short, with 11 bases between. CDR1 and CDR2 (germline): SGHVS, FNYEAQ.

CDR3 loop: CSVDQGTPYNEQFF. In DNA, the CDR3 is TGCAGCGTTGATCAGGGGACCCCCTACAATGAGCAGTTCTTC. This chain links TRBV29-1 with TRBJ2-1, with D perhaps matching TRBD1 (6 bases). The V and J ends lost 3 bases and 2 bases respectively, with 11 bases between them. The CDR3 runs 14 residues. Germline lookup yields CDR1 SQVTM and CDR2 ANQGSEA.

The genes are TRBV7-9 and TRBJ2-5; the D gene is possibly TRBD2 (5 bases). Germline CDR1 is SEHNR and CDR2 is FQNEAQ (reference sequence). CDR3 length: 14 amino acids. V lost 4 bases and J lost 2, with 11 bases in between. The CDR3 loop is CASSSGLEQETQYF. DNA of the CDR3: TGTGCCAGCAGCTCCGGACTGGAACAAGAGACCCAGTACTTC. The variable domain in full, with the rest retrieved from reference TRBV7-9 and TRBJ2-5, is DTGVSQNPRHKITKRGQNVTFRCDPISEHNRLYWYRQTLGQGPEFLTYFQNEAQLEKSRLLSDRFSAERPKGSFSTLEIQRTEQGDSAMYLCASSSGLEQETQYFGPGTRLLVL.

This clone was detected only a few times. The chain recombines TRBV28 with TRBJ1-2, with 7 bases identical to TRBD1. The CDR3 sequence is 13 residues long. CDR1 and CDR2 (germline): MDHEN, SYDVKM. The J segment lost 2 bases and the V segment lost 5 bases, leaving 2 bases of the junction unmatched. CDR3 residues: CASSLQGNYGYTF. In nucleotides, the CDR3 is TGTGCCAGCAGTCTACAGGGGAACTATGGCTACACCTTC.